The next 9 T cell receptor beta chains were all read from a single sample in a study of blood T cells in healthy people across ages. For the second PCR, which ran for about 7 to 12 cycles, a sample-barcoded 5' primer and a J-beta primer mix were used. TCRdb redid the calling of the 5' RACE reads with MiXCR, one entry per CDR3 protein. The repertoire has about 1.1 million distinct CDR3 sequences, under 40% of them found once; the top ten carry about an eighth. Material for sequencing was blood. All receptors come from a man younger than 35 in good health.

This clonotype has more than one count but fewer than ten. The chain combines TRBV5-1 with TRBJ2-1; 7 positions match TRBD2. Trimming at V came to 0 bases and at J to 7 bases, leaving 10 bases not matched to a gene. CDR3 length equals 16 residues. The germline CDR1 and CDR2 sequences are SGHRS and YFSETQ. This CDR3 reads CASSLAVGGGYNEQFF. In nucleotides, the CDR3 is TGCGCCAGCAGCTTGGCCGTTGGGGGGGGGTATAATGAGCAGTTCTTC.

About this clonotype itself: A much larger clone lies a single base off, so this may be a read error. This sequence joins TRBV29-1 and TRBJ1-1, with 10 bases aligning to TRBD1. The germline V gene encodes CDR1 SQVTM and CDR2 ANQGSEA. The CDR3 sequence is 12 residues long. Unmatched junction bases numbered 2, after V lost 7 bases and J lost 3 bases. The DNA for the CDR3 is TGCAGCGCAGGGACAGGGGACACTGAAGCTTTCTTT. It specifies CSAGTGDTEAFF. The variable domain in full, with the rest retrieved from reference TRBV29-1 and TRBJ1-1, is SAVISQKPSRDICQRGTSLTIQCQVDSQVTMMFWYRQQPGQSLTLIATANQGSEATYESGFVIDKFPISRPNLTFSTLTVSNMSPEDSSIYLCSAGTGDTEAFFGQGTRLTVV.

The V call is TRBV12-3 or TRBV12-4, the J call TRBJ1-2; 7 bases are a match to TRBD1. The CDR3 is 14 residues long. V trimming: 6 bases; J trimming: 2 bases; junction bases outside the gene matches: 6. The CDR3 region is CASRSGGLNYGYTF. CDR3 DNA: TGTGCCAGCAGGTCAGGGGGTTTAAACTATGGCTACACCTTC.

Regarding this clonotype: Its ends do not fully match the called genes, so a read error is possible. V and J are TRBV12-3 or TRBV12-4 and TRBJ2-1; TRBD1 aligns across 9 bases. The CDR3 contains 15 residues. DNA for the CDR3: TGTGCCAGCAGGGGCGGGACAGGGATGTACAATAAGCAGTTCTTC. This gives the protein CASRGGTGMYNKQFF.

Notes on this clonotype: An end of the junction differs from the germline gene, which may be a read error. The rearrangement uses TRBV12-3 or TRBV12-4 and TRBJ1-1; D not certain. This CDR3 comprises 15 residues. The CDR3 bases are TGTGCCGGCAGTTTTCATGGAGGTTGGAACACTGAAGCTTTCTTT. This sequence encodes CAGSFHGGWNTEAFF.

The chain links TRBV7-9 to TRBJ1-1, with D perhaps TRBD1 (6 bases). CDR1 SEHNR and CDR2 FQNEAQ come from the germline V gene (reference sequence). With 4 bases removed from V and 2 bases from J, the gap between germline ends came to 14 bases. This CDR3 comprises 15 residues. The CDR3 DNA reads TGTGCCAGCAGCTCCAAGACAGGACCAAACACTGAAGCTTTCTTT. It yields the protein CASSSKTGPNTEAFF.

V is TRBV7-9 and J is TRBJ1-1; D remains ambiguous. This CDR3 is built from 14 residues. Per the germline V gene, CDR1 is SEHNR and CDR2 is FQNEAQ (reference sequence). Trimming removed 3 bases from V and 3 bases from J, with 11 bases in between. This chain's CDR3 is CASSLSPRDTEAFF. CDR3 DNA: TGTGCCAGCAGCTTGAGCCCGAGGGACACTGAAGCTTTCTTT.

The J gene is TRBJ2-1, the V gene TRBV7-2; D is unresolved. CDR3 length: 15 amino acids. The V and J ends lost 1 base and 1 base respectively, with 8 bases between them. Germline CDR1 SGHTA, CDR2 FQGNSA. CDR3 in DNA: TGTGCCAGCAGCTTAGGTTTCGGGTCCTACAATGAGCAGTTCTTC. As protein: CASSLGFGSYNEQFF.

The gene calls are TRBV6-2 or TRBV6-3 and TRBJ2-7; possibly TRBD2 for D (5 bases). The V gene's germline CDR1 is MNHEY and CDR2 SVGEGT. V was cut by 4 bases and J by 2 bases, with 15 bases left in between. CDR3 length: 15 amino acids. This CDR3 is CASSSLVGTAYEQYF. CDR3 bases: TGTGCCAGCAGTTCACTAGTAGGCACCGCCTACGAGCAGTACTTC.